The subject of this entry is one T cell receptor beta chain. The CDR3 runs to 16 residues. CDR1 MDHEN and CDR2 SYDVKM come from the germline V gene. The junction had 5 bases not matched to a gene; V was cut back by 1 base and J by 4 bases. This sample is part of a study of blood T cell repertoires in COVID-19. Study context: The United States, Italy and Spain provided the acute and convalescent COVID-19 samples. Sample material is recorded as cDNA or gDNA derived from T cells, B-cell-depleted T cells, or PBMCs.

Authors' processing steps: Nucleated cell counts were estimated from reference gene primer amplification. Generated by immunoSEQ multiplex PCR, the TCRdb table keeps only in-frame clones and is missing some. V and J calls and clone size follow that table, whereas D and trimming were derived from the DNA. This sample has 180,000 or so clones, with around 90% found just once. Material for sequencing was peripheral blood. The TCR originated in a man aged 40-55 years with acute or convalescent COVID-19. This chain connects TRBV28 to TRBJ1-2; 11 nucleotides agree with TRBD1. The CDR3, as DNA: TGTGCCAGCAGTTTATTGGTGGGACAGGGGGTCTATGGCTACACCTTC. Translation gives CASSLLVGQGVYGYTF.